This entry describes one T cell receptor beta chain. Mouse gene names and germline throughout. The read comes to an end 4 residues before the CDR3 does, leaving the germline J gene to fill in the end. The CDR3 consists of 13 residues. V was shortened by 5 bases and J by 3 bases, with 10 bases between the two germline ends. CDR1 NNHDY and CDR2 SYVADS come from the germline V gene. The sample belongs to a study of CD8+ T cells in alopecia areata. For the study at large: Skin grafts from roughly 6-12-month-old C3H/HeJ donors with spontaneous alopecia were placed on roughly 6-10-week-old female C3H/HeJ mice.

Once RNA had been extracted, it was reverse transcribed into cDNA to act as the sequencing template. TCRdb's copy holds only in-frame clones and misses some; the assay was immunoSEQ multiplex PCR. The repertoire consists of some 110,000 clones, none detected only once. This TCR was recovered from a C3H/HeJ mouse with alopecia areata. The mouse line has the MHC haplotype H2-k. Sequenced sample: lesional skin. The chain carries TRBV13-3 and TRBJ2-5; a possible D gene is TRBD2 (7 bases). The CDR3 region is CASSWGTQDTQYF. The covered CDR3 bases are TGTGCCAGCAGCTGGGGGACACAAGAC.